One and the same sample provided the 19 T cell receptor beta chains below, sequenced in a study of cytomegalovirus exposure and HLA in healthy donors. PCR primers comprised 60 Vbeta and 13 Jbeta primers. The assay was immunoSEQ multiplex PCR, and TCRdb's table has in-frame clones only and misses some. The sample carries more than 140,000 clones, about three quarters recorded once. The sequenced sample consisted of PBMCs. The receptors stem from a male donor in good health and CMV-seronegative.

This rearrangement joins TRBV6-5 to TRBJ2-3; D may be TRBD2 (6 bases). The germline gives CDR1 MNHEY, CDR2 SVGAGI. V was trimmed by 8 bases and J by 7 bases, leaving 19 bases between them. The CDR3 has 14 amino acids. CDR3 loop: CASSVAGSQYTQYF. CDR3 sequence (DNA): TGTGCCAGCTCTGTGGCGGGATCACAATATACGCAGTATTTT.

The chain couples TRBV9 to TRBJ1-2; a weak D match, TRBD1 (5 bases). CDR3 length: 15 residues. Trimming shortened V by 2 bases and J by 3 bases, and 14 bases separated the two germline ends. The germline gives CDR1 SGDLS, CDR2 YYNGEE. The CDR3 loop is CASSVVRVFDYGYTF. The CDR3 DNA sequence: TGTGCCAGCAGCGTGGTCAGGGTTTTCGACTATGGCTACACCTTC.

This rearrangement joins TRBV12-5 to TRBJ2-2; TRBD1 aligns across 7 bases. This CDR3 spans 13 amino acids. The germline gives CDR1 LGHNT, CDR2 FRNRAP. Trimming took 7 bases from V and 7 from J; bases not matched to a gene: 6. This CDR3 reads CASAPSGGGELFF. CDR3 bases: TGTGCTAGTGCCCCCTCAGGGGGCGGGGAGCTGTTTTTT.

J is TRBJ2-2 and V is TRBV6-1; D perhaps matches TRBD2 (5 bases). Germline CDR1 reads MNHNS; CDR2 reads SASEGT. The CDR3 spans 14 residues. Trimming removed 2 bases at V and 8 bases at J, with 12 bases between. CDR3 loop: CASSETLELGELFF. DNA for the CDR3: TGTGCCAGCAGTGAAACACTAGAGTTGGGGGAGCTGTTTTTT.

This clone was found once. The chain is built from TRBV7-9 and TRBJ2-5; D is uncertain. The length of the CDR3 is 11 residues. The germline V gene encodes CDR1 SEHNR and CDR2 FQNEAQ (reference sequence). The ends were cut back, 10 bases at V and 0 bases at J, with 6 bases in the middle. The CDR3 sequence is CATLYQETQYF. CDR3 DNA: TGTGCCACCTTGTACCAAGAGACCCAGTACTTC. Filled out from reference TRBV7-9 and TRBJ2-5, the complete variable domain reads DTGVSQNPRHKITKRGQNVTFRCDPISEHNRLYWYRQTLGQGPEFLTYFQNEAQLEKSRLLSDRFSAERPKGSFSTLEIQRTEQGDSAMYLCATLYQETQYFGPGTRLLVL.

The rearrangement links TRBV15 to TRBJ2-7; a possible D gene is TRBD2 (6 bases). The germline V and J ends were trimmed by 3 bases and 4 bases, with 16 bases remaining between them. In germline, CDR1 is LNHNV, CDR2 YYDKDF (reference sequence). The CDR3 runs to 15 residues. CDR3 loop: CATSRGLTSPYEQYF. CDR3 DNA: TGTGCCACCAGCAGGGGACTTACGTCCCCTTACGAGCAGTACTTC.

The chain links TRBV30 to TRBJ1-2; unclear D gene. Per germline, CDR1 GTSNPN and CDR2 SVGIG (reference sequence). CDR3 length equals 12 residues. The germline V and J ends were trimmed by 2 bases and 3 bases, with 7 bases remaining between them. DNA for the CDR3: TGTGCCTGGAGTTGGGGAGACTATGGCTACACCTTC. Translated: CAWSWGDYGYTF.

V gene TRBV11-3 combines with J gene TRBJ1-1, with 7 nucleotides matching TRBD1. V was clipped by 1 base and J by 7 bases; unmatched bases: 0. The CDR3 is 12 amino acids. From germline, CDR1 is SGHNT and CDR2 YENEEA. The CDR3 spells CASSLGDSEAFF. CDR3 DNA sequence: TGTGCCAGCAGCTTAGGGGACAGTGAAGCTTTCTTT.

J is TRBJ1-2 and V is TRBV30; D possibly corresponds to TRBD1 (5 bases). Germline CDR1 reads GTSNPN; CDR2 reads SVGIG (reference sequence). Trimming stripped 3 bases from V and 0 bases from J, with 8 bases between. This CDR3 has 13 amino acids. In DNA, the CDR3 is TGTGCCTGGAGACCAGGGACTAACTATGGCTACACCTTC. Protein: CAWRPGTNYGYTF.

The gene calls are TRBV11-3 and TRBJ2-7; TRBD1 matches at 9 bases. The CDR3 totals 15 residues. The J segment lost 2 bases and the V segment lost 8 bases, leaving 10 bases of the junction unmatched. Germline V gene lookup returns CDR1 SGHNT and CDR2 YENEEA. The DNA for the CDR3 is TGTGCCAGCTTGGGAGAGGACAGGGGAACCTACGAGCAGTACTTC. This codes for CASLGEDRGTYEQYF. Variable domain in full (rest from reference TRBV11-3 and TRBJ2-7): EAGVVQSPRYKIIEKKQPVAFWCNPISGHNTLYWYLQNLGQGPELLIRYENEEAVDDSQLPKDRFSAERLKGVDSTLKIQPAELGDSAVYLCASLGEDRGTYEQYFGPGTRLTVT.

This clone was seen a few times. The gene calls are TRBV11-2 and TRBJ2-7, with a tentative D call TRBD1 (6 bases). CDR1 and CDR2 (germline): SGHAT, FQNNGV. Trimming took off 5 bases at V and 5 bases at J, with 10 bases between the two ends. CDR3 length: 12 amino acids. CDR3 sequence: CASSQGSHEQYF. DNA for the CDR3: TGTGCCAGCAGCCAGGGGTCCCACGAGCAGTACTTC.

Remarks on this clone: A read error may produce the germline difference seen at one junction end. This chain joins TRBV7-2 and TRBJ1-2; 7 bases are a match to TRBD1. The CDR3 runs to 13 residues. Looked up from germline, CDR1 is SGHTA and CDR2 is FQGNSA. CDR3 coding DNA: TGTGCCAGCAGTTTAGGGGGCTTCGATGGCTACACCTTC. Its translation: CASSLGGFDGYTF.

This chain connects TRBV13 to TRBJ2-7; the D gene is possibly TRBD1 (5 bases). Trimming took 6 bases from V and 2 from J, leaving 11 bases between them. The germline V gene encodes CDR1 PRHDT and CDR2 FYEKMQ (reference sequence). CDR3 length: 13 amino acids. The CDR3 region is CASSQGRAYEQYF. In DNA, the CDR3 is TGTGCCAGCAGTCAGGGCAGGGCCTACGAGCAGTACTTC. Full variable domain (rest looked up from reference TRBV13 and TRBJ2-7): AAGVIQSPRHLIKEKRETATLKCYPIPRHDTVYWYQQGPGQDPQFLISFYEKMQSDKGSIPDRFSAQQFSDYHSELNMSSLELGDSALYFCASSQGRAYEQYFGPGTRLTVT.

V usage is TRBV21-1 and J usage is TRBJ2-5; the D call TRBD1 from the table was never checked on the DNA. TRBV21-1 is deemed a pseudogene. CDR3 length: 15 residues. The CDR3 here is CASSKVTGARETQYF. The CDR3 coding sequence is TGTGCCAGCAGCAAAGTGACAGGCGCCCGGGAGACCCAGTACTTC.

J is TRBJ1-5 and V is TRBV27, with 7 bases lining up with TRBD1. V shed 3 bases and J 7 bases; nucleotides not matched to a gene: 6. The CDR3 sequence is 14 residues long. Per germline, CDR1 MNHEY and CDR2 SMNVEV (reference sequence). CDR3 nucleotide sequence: TGTGCCAGCAGTTTTAGACAGGGTGGGCAGCCCCAGCATTTT. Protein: CASSFRQGGQPQHF.

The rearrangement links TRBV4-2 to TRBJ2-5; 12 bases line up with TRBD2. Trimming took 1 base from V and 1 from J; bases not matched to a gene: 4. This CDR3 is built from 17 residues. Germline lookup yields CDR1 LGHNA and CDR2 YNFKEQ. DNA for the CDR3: TGTGCCAGCAGCCAAGTGTCTAGCGGGGGGGCCCAAGAGACCCAGTACTTC. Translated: CASSQVSSGGAQETQYF.

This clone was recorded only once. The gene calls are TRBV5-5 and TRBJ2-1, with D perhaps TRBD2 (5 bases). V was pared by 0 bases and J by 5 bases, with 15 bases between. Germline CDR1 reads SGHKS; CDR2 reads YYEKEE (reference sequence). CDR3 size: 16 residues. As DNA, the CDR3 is TGTGCCAGCAGCTTGGCCGGGATCAGGAATCACAATGAGCAGTTCTTC. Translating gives CASSLAGIRNHNEQFF.

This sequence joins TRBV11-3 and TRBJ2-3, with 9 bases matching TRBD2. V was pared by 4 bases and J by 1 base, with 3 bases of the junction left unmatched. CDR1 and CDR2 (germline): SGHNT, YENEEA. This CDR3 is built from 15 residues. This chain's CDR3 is CASSSRTSGTDTQYF. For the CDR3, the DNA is TGTGCCAGCAGCTCGCGGACTAGCGGCACAGATACGCAGTATTTT.

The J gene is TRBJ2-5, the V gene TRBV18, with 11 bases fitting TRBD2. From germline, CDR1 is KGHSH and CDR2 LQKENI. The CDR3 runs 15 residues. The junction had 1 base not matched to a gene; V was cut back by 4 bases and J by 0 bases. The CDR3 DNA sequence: TGTGCCAGCTCACTAGCGGGAGGGTACCAAGAGACCCAGTACTTC. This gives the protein CASSLAGGYQETQYF.